The 20 T cell receptor beta chains reported below all come from one sample, sequenced in a study of response to subunit inactivated influenza vaccine. From the RT-PCR reads, TCRdb called clonotypes with MiXCR, one entry per CDR3 protein. The data hold about 780,000 distinct CDR3 sequences, with about a fifth observed a single time. The sample consisted of PBMCs from blood, taken about 5 days after vaccination. The receptors were sampled from a man aged 50 or older who received an inactivated influenza vaccine.

The table lists this clonotype with a few counts. The genes are TRBV10-3 and TRBJ2-3, with 10 bases that match TRBD2. The length of the CDR3 is 14 residues. The germline gives CDR1 ENHRY, CDR2 SYGVKD. Losses at the gene ends were 6 bases for V and 6 bases for J; bases not matched to a gene: 6. CDR3 nucleotide sequence: TGTGCCATCAGCCCGACGACTAGCGGGGATACGCAGTATTTT. It translates to CAISPTTSGDTQYF.

The J gene is TRBJ1-6, the V gene TRBV10-3; D is possibly TRBD1 (5 bases). Trimming pared 6 bases from V and 7 bases from J, leaving 16 bases between. CDR1 is ENHRY and CDR2 is SYGVKD in the germline V gene. This CDR3 has 15 amino acids. The CDR3 DNA reads as TGTGCCATCAGCCCCGGACACGTCACGAATTCACCCCTCCACTTT. Its translation: CAISPGHVTNSPLHF.

This chain connects TRBV27 to TRBJ2-1, with 9 bases lining up with TRBD1. The CDR3 runs 17 residues. The germline CDR1 and CDR2 sequences are MNHEY and SMNVEV (reference sequence). V trimming: 5 bases; J trimming: 10 bases; junction bases outside the gene matches: 18. The CDR3 DNA sequence: TGTGCCAGCAGTAGGACGTGGGACAGGGTCCGCCGTACGGAGCAGTTCTTC. The encoded protein is CASSRTWDRVRRTEQFF.

V usage is TRBV29-1 and J usage is TRBJ1-1; 7 bases match TRBD1. V trimming: 4 bases; J trimming: 1 base; junction bases outside the gene matches: 3. The CDR3 is 13 residues long. Per germline, CDR1 SQVTM and CDR2 ANQGSEA. This CDR3 reads CSVATGTNTEAFF. DNA of the CDR3: TGCAGCGTTGCGACAGGGACGAACACTGAAGCTTTCTTT.

This clonotype was observed a few times. The V call is TRBV12-3 or TRBV12-4, the J call TRBJ1-5; D ambiguous. V shed 4 bases and J shed 9 bases, with 13 bases lying between them. The CDR3 loop spans 13 amino acids. The CDR3 region has the DNA TGTGCCAGCAGTTACACCGGGCCTCCGCCCCAGCATTTT. Residues: CASSYTGPPPQHF.

The rearrangement links TRBV27 to TRBJ2-7, with a tentative D call TRBD1 (5 bases). This CDR3 is built from 14 residues. CDR1 and CDR2 from the germline V gene are MNHEY and SMNVEV (reference sequence). The V gene lost 2 bases and the J gene lost 2 bases, with 10 bases spanning the gap. The CDR3 nucleotides read TGTGCCAGCAGTTTAAATGGCAGGGCCTACGAGCAGTACTTC. Its translation is CASSLNGRAYEQYF.

This clonotype has more than one count but fewer than ten. CDR3 nucleotide sequence: TGTGCCAGCAGCACCCTTAGAGGGAGATGGGGCACCGGGGAGCTGTTTTTT. It yields the protein CASSTLRGRWGTGELFF. J is TRBJ2-2 and V is TRBV25-1; TRBD2 might be the D (5 bases). Germline V lookup: CDR1 MGHDK, CDR2 SYGVNS. V was clipped by 6 bases and J by 4 bases, with 21 bases between them. The CDR3 contains 17 residues.

J is TRBJ2-5 and V is TRBV12-3 or TRBV12-4; a weak D match, TRBD2 (7 bases). CDR3 size: 15 residues. With 7 bases removed from V and 1 base from J, the gap between germline ends came to 16 bases. The CDR3 DNA sequence: TGTGCCAGCACTCAAGGGGGAGGGATCCAAGAGACCCAGTACTTC. The encoded protein is CASTQGGGIQETQYF.

Written as DNA, the CDR3 is TGCAGTGCTAGAGACACCGGGACTAGCCGATACAATGAGCAGTTCTTC. This translates into CSARDTGTSRYNEQFF. This chain joins TRBV20-1 and TRBJ2-1, with 9 bases fitting TRBD2. Germline assignment: CDR1 DFQATT and CDR2 SNEGSKA (reference sequence). Trimming removed 0 bases from V and 4 bases from J; junction bases left unmatched: 7. The CDR3 length is 16 residues.

V and J are TRBV4-1 and TRBJ1-5, with D possibly TRBD1 on 6 matching bases. Trimming took off 1 base at V and 3 bases at J, with 10 bases between the two ends. The CDR3 extends over 15 amino acids. Germline V gene sequence: CDR1 MGHRA, CDR2 YSYEKL. The CDR3 loop reads CASSQGQGNNQPQHF. DNA for the CDR3: TGCGCCAGCAGCCAAGGGCAGGGGAACAATCAGCCCCAGCATTTT.

This clonotype was detected only a few times. The rearrangement uses TRBV7-8 and TRBJ2-4; a possible D gene is TRBD2 (6 bases). V lost 10 bases and J 0 bases, leaving 13 bases between the germline ends. CDR3 size: 14 residues. Germline assignment: CDR1 SGHVS and CDR2 FQNEAQ. The CDR3 loop reads CATAGGVAKNIQYF. The CDR3 DNA reads TGTGCCACCGCCGGAGGGGTAGCCAAAAACATTCAGTACTTC.

In its sample, this clonotype was seen a few times. J is TRBJ2-5 and V is TRBV11-2, with 11 positions matching TRBD2. This CDR3 has 18 residues. Losses at the gene ends were 5 bases for V and 2 bases for J; bases not matched to a gene: 13. CDR1 is SGHAT, CDR2 FQNNGV, per germline. The CDR3 protein is CASSTRGRLAGRQETQYF. As DNA, the CDR3 is TGTGCCAGCAGCACTAGGGGCCGACTAGCGGGACGACAAGAGACCCAGTACTTC. Looking up the rest from reference TRBV11-2 and TRBJ2-5 gives the full variable domain: EAGVAQSPRYKIIEKRQSVAFWCNPISGHATLYWYQQILGQGPKLLIQFQNNGVVDDSQLPKDRFSAERLKGVDSTLKIQPAKLEDSAVYLCASSTRGRLAGRQETQYFGPGTRLLVL.

V gene TRBV10-3 combines with J gene TRBJ1-5; D unresolved. Germline CDR1 reads ENHRY; CDR2 reads SYGVKD. The V end lost 5 bases, the J end lost 0 bases, and 8 bases lay between the germline ends. This CDR3 comprises 14 residues. The CDR3 protein is CAISTHASNQPQHF. CDR3 bases: TGTGCCATCAGTACACATGCTAGCAATCAGCCCCAGCATTTT.

This clonotype was observed a few times. The chain uses TRBV5-1 and TRBJ2-1; 11 bases line up with TRBD2. Germline V lookup: CDR1 SGHRS, CDR2 YFSETQ. J lost 1 base, V lost 4 bases, and 4 bases had no gene match. CDR3 length equals 16 residues. The CDR3 DNA is TGCGCCAGCAGCAGCACTAGCGGGAGATCCTACAATGAGCAGTTCTTC. It specifies CASSSTSGRSYNEQFF.

This clonotype was recorded a few times. The chain employs TRBV20-1 and TRBJ2-1; D ambiguous. The CDR3 covers 12 residues. V was pared by 3 bases and J by 7 bases, with 10 bases between. CDR1 is DFQATT and CDR2 is SNEGSKA in the germline V gene (reference sequence). This CDR3 reads CSASEARNEQFF. CDR3 sequence (DNA): TGCAGTGCTAGTGAGGCCAGGAATGAGCAGTTCTTC.

The V and J genes are TRBV6-2 or TRBV6-3 and TRBJ2-7; TRBD1 agrees at 7 bases. The V gene end was trimmed by 2 bases and the J gene end by 4 bases; junction bases not matched to a gene: 8. This CDR3 comprises 15 residues. The germline gives CDR1 MNHEY, CDR2 SVGEGT. CDR3 amino acids: CASSYPTGMGYEQYF. CDR3 in DNA: TGTGCCAGCAGTTACCCGACAGGGATGGGATACGAGCAGTACTTC.

This chain joins TRBV14 and TRBJ2-6, with D perhaps assigned TRBD1 or TRBD2 (6 bases each). Germline CDR1 SGHDN, CDR2 FVKESK. There are 15 residues in the CDR3. Trimming cost V 4 bases and J 4 bases, with 11 bases left between them. The CDR3 loop is CASSRGATGANVLTF. The CDR3 DNA reads TGTGCCAGCAGCCGGGGGGCGACCGGGGCCAACGTCCTGACTTTC.

The chain recombines TRBV9 with TRBJ2-7; the D is unclear. V gave up 3 bases and J gave up 3 bases, with 16 bases separating them. Germline CDR1 is SGDLS and CDR2 is YYNGEE. CDR3 size: 15 residues. The CDR3 loop reads CASSGSTEGFYEQYF. The CDR3 DNA follows: TGTGCCAGCAGCGGCTCCACCGAAGGTTTCTACGAGCAGTACTTC.

This clonotype was counted only a few times. The chain combines TRBV12-3 or TRBV12-4 with TRBJ2-5; 9 nucleotides line up with TRBD2. The trim removed 6 bases at V and 7 bases at J, leaving 12 bases unmatched. The CDR3 runs to 15 residues. CDR3 nucleotides: TGTGCCAGCAGCCTAAGCGGGGGGAGGAGTGGGACCCAGTACTTC. This encodes CASSLSGGRSGTQYF.

The chain combines TRBV27 with TRBJ1-1, with D perhaps TRBD1 (5 bases). This CDR3 has 13 amino acids. Per the germline V gene, CDR1 is MNHEY and CDR2 is SMNVEV (reference sequence). V was pared by 11 bases and J by 5 bases, with 18 bases between. The CDR3 DNA sequence: TGTGCCTCTAGGGGTTTCAAAAGTACTGAAGCTTTCTTT. Protein: CASRGFKSTEAFF.